A single sample gave rise to the 10 T cell receptor beta chains below, sequenced in a study of blood T cell repertoires in COVID-19. Method: immunoSEQ multiplex PCR; TCRdb's copy keeps in-frame clones and lacks some. The sample shows 250,000 or so clones, 86% of them seen only once. What was sequenced was PBMCs or T cells enriched from blood (not recorded which). These receptors were collected from a man in his forties who had recovered from COVID-19.

The chain uses TRBV3-1 (or the pseudogene TRBV3-2) and TRBJ1-1, with 8 positions matching TRBD1. CDR3 size: 13 residues. V trimming: 1 base; J trimming: 10 bases; junction bases outside the gene matches: 5. From germline, CDR1 is LGHDT and CDR2 YNNKEL (reference sequence). The CDR3 region has the DNA TGTGCCAGCAGCCAAGCCCTACAGGGGGGAGCTTTCTTT. Its translation is CASSQALQGGAFF.

This rearrangement joins TRBV11-2 to TRBJ2-7; 9 nucleotides agree with TRBD2. Trimming took 3 bases from V and 4 from J; bases not matched to a gene: 7. The CDR3 covers 15 residues. CDR1 and CDR2 from the germline V gene are SGHAT and FQNNGV. CDR3 residues: CASSFEPGLAYEQYF. In nucleotides, the CDR3 is TGTGCCAGCAGCTTCGAACCGGGACTAGCTTACGAGCAGTACTTC.

Comment on this clone: This same CDR3 is encoded by further DNA sequences in the sample. J is TRBJ2-7 and V is TRBV12-3 or TRBV12-4, with D uncertain. The CDR3 runs to 11 residues. Trimming shortened V by 3 bases and J by 4 bases, and 4 bases separated the two germline ends. Here the CDR3 reads CASSFYYEQYF. Here the CDR3 DNA reads TGTGCCAGCAGTTTTTATTACGAGCAGTACTTC.

There are many counts of this clone. The chain links TRBV4-2 to TRBJ2-2; a possible D gene is TRBD2 (6 bases). The CDR3 length is 17 residues. Looked up from germline, CDR1 is LGHNA and CDR2 is YNFKEQ. Trimming left V 4 bases short and J 0 bases short, with 15 bases between. CDR3 loop: CASSPWGLFANTGELFF. The DNA for the CDR3 is TGTGCCAGCAGCCCCTGGGGACTTTTCGCGAACACCGGGGAGCTGTTTTTT.

This clone has only one observation. The sample carries other DNA sequences with the same CDR3. The chain couples TRBV28 to TRBJ1-2; a possible D gene is TRBD1 (6 bases). CDR3 length: 13 amino acids. Trimming removed 4 bases from V and 5 bases from J, with 11 bases in between. The germline V gene encodes CDR1 MDHEN and CDR2 SYDVKM. Here the CDR3 reads CASSSGVGYGYTF. The CDR3 region has the DNA TGTGCCAGCAGTTCAGGGGTGGGATATGGCTACACCTTC.

V gene TRBV19 combines with J gene TRBJ2-5; weak D call: TRBD2 (6 bases). V was shortened by 1 base and J by 2 bases, with 11 bases between the two germline ends. The CDR3 contains 15 residues. Germline V CDR1 and CDR2: LNHDA, SQIVND (reference sequence). The CDR3 bases are TGTGCCAGTAGTATAGGAGGGACTGAGCAAGAGACCCAGTACTTC. This gives the protein CASSIGGTEQETQYF.

This chain joins TRBV30 and TRBJ1-1, with D possibly matching TRBD1 (5 bases). Germline CDR1 reads GTSNPN; CDR2 reads SVGIG (reference sequence). V dropped 7 bases and J dropped 5 bases, with 23 bases sitting between them. The CDR3 length is 15 residues. The CDR3 sequence is CAYKYPGQGETEAFF. CDR3 nucleotides: TGTGCCTATAAATACCCCGGGCAGGGCGAGACTGAAGCTTTCTTT. The full variable domain, its missing parts supplied by reference TRBV30 and TRBJ1-1, is SQTIHQWPATLVQPVGSPLSLECTVEGTSNPNLYWYRQAAGRGLQLLFYSVGIGQISSEVPQNLSASRPQDRQFILSSKKLLLSDSGFYLCAYKYPGQGETEAFFGQGTRLTVV.

V is TRBV28 and J is TRBJ1-2, with 9 positions matching TRBD1. This CDR3 has 15 residues. Per germline, CDR1 MDHEN and CDR2 SYDVKM. V dropped 5 bases and J dropped 5; count of bases not matched to a gene: 9. CDR3 sequence (DNA): TGTGCCAGCAGTCCTCCTCGGACAGGGGTGTATGGCTACACCTTC. As protein: CASSPPRTGVYGYTF.

The chain links TRBV27 to TRBJ1-5; a possible D gene is TRBD1 (5 bases). V was trimmed by 3 bases and J by 0 bases, leaving 12 bases between them. The CDR3 totals 16 residues. Germline V lookup: CDR1 MNHEY, CDR2 SMNVEV (reference sequence). CDR3 nucleotides: TGTGCCAGCAGTTTGGGAGGGACCTTTAGCAATCAGCCCCAGCATTTT. Translating gives CASSLGGTFSNQPQHF.

As to this clone: This sample also contains other DNA sequences that code for the same CDR3. V and J are TRBV19 and TRBJ1-1; 8 bases fit TRBD1. The CDR3 has 14 amino acids. The V and J ends lost 3 bases and 1 base, in that order; junction bases with no gene match: 1. Germline CDR1 LNHDA, CDR2 SQIVND (reference sequence). CDR3 residues: CASSITGGNTEAFF. The CDR3 DNA reads TGTGCCAGTAGTATTACAGGGGGGAACACTGAAGCTTTCTTT.